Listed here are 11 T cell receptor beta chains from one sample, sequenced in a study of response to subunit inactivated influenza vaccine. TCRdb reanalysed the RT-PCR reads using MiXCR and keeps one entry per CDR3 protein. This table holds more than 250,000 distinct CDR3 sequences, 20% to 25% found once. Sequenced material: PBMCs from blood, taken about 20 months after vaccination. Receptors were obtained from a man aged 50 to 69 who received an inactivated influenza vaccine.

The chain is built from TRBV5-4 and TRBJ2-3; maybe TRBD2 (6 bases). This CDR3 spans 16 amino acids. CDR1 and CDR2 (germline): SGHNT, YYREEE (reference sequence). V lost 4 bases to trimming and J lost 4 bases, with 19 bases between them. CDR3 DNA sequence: TGTGCCAGCAGCCCCGGGAGCAGTTTTTCGGCAGATACGCAGTATTTT. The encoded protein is CASSPGSSFSADTQYF.

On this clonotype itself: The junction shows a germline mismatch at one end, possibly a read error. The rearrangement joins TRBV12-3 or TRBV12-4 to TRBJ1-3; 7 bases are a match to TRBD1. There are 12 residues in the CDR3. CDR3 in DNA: TGTGCCAGCAGTTTCCCAGGACAGGCACCGAAGTTT. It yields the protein CASSFPGQAPKF.

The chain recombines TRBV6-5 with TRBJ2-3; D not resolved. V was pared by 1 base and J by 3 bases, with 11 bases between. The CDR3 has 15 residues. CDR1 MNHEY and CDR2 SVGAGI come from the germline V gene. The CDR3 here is CASSYLTATTDTQYF. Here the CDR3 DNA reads TGTGCCAGCAGTTACTTAACAGCTACGACAGATACGCAGTATTTT.

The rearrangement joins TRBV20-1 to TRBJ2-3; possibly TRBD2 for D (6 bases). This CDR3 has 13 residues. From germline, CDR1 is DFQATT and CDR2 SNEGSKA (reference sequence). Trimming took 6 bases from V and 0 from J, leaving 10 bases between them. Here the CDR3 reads CSAPGASTDTQYF. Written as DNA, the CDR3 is TGCAGTGCCCCGGGAGCTAGCACAGATACGCAGTATTTT.

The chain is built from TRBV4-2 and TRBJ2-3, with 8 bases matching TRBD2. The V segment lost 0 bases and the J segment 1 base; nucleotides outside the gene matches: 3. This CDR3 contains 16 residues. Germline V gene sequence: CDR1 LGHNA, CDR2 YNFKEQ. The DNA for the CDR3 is TGTGCCAGCAGCCAAGACCGGGGGGGAGGCACAGATACGCAGTATTTT. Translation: CASSQDRGGGTDTQYF.

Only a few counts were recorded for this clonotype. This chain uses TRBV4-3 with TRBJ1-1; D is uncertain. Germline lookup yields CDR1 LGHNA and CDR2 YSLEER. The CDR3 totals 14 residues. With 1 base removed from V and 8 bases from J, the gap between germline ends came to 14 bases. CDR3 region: CASSQGQQFREAFF. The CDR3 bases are TGCGCCAGCAGCCAAGGTCAACAGTTTAGGGAAGCTTTCTTT.

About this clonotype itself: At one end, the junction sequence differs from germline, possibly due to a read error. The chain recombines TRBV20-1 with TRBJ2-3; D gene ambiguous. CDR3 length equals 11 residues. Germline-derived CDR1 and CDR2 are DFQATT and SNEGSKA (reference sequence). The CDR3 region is CSAKPPDTRYF. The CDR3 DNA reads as TGCAGTGCTAAACCGCCCGATACGCGGTATTTT.

Here the CDR3 DNA reads TGTGCCAGCAGCCTGGGACAGGGGGCGGCGACTATGGAGACCCAGTACTTC. Encoded protein: CASSLGQGAATMETQYF. This chain links TRBV7-3 with TRBJ2-5; TRBD1 aligns across 12 bases. Germline V gene data show CDR1 as SGHTA and CDR2 as FQGTGA. J was trimmed by 5 bases and V by 5 bases; bases with no gene match: 12. The CDR3 has 17 amino acids.

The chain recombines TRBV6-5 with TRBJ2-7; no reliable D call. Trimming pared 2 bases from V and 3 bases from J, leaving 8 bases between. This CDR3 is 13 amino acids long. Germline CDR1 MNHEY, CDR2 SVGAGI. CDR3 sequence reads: CASSYSSYYEQYF. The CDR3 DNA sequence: TGTGCCAGCAGTTACAGTTCCTACTACGAGCAGTACTTC.

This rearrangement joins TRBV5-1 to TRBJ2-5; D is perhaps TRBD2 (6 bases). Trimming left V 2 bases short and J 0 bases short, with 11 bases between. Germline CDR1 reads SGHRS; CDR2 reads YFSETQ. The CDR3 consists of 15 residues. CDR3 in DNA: TGCGCCAGCAGCTTTGGGCGGGGATACCAAGAGACCCAGTACTTC. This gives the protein CASSFGRGYQETQYF.

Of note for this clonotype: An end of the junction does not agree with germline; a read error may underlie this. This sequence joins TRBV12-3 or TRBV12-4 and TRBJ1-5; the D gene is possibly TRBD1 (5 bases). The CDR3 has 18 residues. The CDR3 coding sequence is TGTGCCATCAGTTTTTTCAGGGCGAATTGGAATAGGAATCAGCCCCAGCATTTT. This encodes CAISFFRANWNRNQPQHF.